This TCR beta chain originates from a study of blood T cell repertoires in COVID-19. Study details: Sample material is recorded as cDNA or gDNA derived from T cells, B-cell-depleted T cells, or PBMCs.

There are 12 residues in the CDR3. How the authors handled the data: For nucleated cells, counts were estimated from reference gene primer amplification. Sequencing was performed with immunoSEQ multiplex PCR; in TCRdb, only in-frame clones are kept and a portion is missing. The DNA gave D and trimming, while V, J and clone size come from that table. The sample shows approximately 150,000 clones, approximately 75% of them seen only once. This sequence was found in a human donor in a cohort sampled during active COVID-19. V is TRBV21-1 and J is TRBJ2-7; the table assigns TRBD2, which was not confirmed against the DNA. TRBV21-1 is tagged as a pseudogene. The sequenced material came from peripheral blood. CDR3 in amino acids: CASTNGGYEQYF. As DNA, the CDR3 is TGTGCCAGCACCAACGGGGGCTACGAGCAGTACTTC.